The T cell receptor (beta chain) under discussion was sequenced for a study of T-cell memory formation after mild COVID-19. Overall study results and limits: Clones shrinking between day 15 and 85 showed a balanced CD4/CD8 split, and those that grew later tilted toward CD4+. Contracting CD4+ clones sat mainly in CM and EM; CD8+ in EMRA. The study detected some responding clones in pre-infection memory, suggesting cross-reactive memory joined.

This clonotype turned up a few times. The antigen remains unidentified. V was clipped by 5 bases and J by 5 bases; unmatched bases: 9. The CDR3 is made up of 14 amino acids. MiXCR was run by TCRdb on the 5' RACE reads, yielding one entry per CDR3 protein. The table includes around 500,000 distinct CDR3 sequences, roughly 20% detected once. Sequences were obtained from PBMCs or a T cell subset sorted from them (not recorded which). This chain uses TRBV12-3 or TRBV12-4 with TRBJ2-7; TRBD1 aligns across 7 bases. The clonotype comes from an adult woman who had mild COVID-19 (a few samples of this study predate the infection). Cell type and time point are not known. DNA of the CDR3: TGTGCCAGCAGTCCGACAGGGCCCGGGCACGAGCAGTACTTC. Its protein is CASSPTGPGHEQYF.